The 27 T cell receptor beta chains presented below share a single source sample, sequenced in a study of PD-1 blockade in classical Hodgkin lymphoma. In every patient, relapse followed autologous stem cell transplantation, while exposure to brentuximab vedotin differed. Only in-frame clones appear in the TCRdb table, and some are missing; sequencing was by immunoSEQ multiplex PCR. The sample yields 35,000 to 45,000 clones, about 71% seen once. This material consisted of peripheral blood mononuclear cells (PBMCs), taken at baseline. These receptors all stem from a human donor with classical Hodgkin lymphoma.

The chain has TRBV4-1 and TRBJ2-2; 10 bases map to TRBD2. CDR3 size: 16 residues. Germline V lookup: CDR1 MGHRA, CDR2 YSYEKL. The ends lost 1 base at V and 1 base at J; junction bases unmatched: 0. The CDR3 DNA reads TGCGCCAGCAGCCAAGGACTAGCGGGGAACACCGGGGAGCTGTTTTTT. Its protein is CASSQGLAGNTGELFF.

The chain links TRBV7-2 to TRBJ1-5; D gene uncertain. The V and J ends lost 8 bases and 5 bases respectively, with 16 bases between them. Looked up from germline, CDR1 is SGHTA and CDR2 is FQGNSA. The CDR3 loop spans 14 amino acids. CDR3 residues: CASALGGTYQPQHF. Here the CDR3 DNA reads TGTGCCAGCGCTCTGGGAGGAACTTATCAGCCCCAGCATTTT.

This chain links TRBV6-5 with TRBJ2-1; 8 nucleotides line up with TRBD2. CDR1 is MNHEY and CDR2 is SVGAGI in the germline V gene. V shed 7 bases and J 9 bases; nucleotides not matched to a gene: 11. This CDR3 is 14 amino acids long. CDR3 residues: CASKPGGEMAEQFF. The CDR3 bases are TGTGCCAGCAAGCCGGGAGGGGAGATGGCTGAGCAGTTCTTC.

This clone turned up a few times. This chain uses TRBV25-1 with TRBJ2-5; D call uncertain. The germline CDR1 and CDR2 sequences are MGHDK and SYGVNS. The CDR3 is 16 residues long. Trimming cost V 10 bases and J 2 bases, with 23 bases left between them. The CDR3 bases are TGTGCCACCGCCCTCGGGTTTAGGGCGTCGCAAGAGACCCAGTACTTC. Translating it yields CATALGFRASQETQYF.

The chain carries TRBV10-3 and TRBJ2-7; 7 positions match TRBD1. J lost 6 bases, V lost 10 bases, and 15 bases had no gene match. The CDR3 has 14 residues. Germline V gene lookup returns CDR1 ENHRY and CDR2 SYGVKD. The CDR3 loop reads CATGDRDRVGEQYF. In DNA form, the CDR3 reads TGTGCCACAGGAGACAGGGATAGAGTAGGCGAGCAGTACTTC.

V gene TRBV6-5 combines with J gene TRBJ2-3, with a weak D call TRBD1 (6 bases). V was pared by 4 bases and J by 2 bases, with 13 bases between. CDR1 and CDR2 (germline): MNHEY, SVGAGI. This CDR3 is built from 15 residues. The CDR3 DNA follows: TGTGCCAGCAGTTCCCCGGGACACTCCACAGATACGCAGTATTTT. Translation gives CASSSPGHSTDTQYF.

This clone has more than one count but fewer than ten. The chain combines TRBV7-6 with TRBJ2-2; possible D gene TRBD2, 6 bases. There are 15 residues in the CDR3. Deletions cut 4 bases from V and 4 bases from J, with 13 bases between. The germline CDR1 and CDR2 sequences are SGHVS and FNYEAQ. CDR3 nucleotides: TGTGCCAGCAGCTCCCGGGACTCTTCCACCGGGGAGCTGTTTTTT. Protein product: CASSSRDSSTGELFF.

This sequence joins TRBV19 and TRBJ1-1, with D maybe TRBD1 (5 bases). The CDR3 spans 16 residues. Germline V gene sequence: CDR1 LNHDA, CDR2 SQIVND (reference sequence). Between the trimmed V and J ends, which lost 3 bases and 2 bases, there was a span of 16 bases. The CDR3 nucleotides are TGTGCCAGTAGTATGTGGCGGATAGGGACTAACACTGAAGCTTTCTTT. This codes for CASSMWRIGTNTEAFF.

This chain connects TRBV6-1 to TRBJ1-1, with D maybe TRBD1 (6 bases). Deletions cut 10 bases from V and 4 bases from J, with 16 bases between. The CDR3 loop spans 13 amino acids. Germline CDR1 and CDR2: MNHNS and SASEGT. CDR3 nucleotide sequence: TGTGCCACCTCCTCGGTGGGGGCCACTGAAGCTTTCTTT. Translation gives CATSSVGATEAFF.

The chain employs TRBV30 and TRBJ1-1; 8 nucleotides line up with TRBD1. Trimming at V came to 0 bases and at J to 1 base, leaving 10 bases not matched to a gene. The germline gives CDR1 GTSNPN, CDR2 SVGIG (reference sequence). CDR3 size: 17 residues. This chain's CDR3 is CAWSVTPSRGPNTEAFF. CDR3 DNA sequence: TGTGCCTGGAGTGTAACCCCATCCAGGGGGCCGAACACTGAAGCTTTCTTT. Drawing the rest from reference TRBV30 and TRBJ1-1, the complete variable domain is SQTIHQWPATLVQPVGSPLSLECTVEGTSNPNLYWYRQAAGRGLQLLFYSVGIGQISSEVPQNLSASRPQDRQFILSSKKLLLSDSGFYLCAWSVTPSRGPNTEAFFGQGTRLTVV.

The V gene is TRBV7-2, the J gene TRBJ2-7; 9 nucleotides match TRBD2. Trimming took 1 base from V and 7 from J; bases not matched to a gene: 5. The germline gives CDR1 SGHTA, CDR2 FQGNSA. The length of the CDR3 is 14 residues. The chain's CDR3 is CASSLVALAGEQYF. As DNA, the CDR3 is TGTGCCAGCAGCTTAGTAGCGCTAGCGGGGGAGCAGTACTTC.

Remarks on this clone: A read error may account for a junction end that differs from germline. J is TRBJ2-7 and V is TRBV5-1, with 10 positions matching TRBD1. The CDR3 has 13 residues. The germline CDR1 and CDR2 sequences are SGHRS and YFSETQ. CDR3 residues: CASTGTGAYEQYF. The CDR3 nucleotides read TGTGCCAGCACAGGGACAGGGGCCTACGAGCAGTACTTC. Complete variable domain (other parts from reference TRBV5-1 and TRBJ2-7): KAGVTQTPRYLIKTRGQQVTLSCSPISGHRSVSWYQQTPGQGLQFLFEYFSETQRNKGNFPGRFSGRQFSNSRSEMNVSTLELGDSALYLCASTGTGAYEQYFGPGTRLTVT.

This chain uses TRBV5-1 with TRBJ2-1; TRBD1 matches 10 bases. The ends lost 7 bases at V and 8 bases at J; junction bases unmatched: 9. The V gene's germline CDR1 is SGHRS and CDR2 YFSETQ. The length of the CDR3 is 14 residues. DNA for the CDR3: TGCGCCAGCCACCCCGGGACAGGGGTATATGAGCAGTTCTTC. As protein: CASHPGTGVYEQFF.

This clone appeared once. The gene calls are TRBV6-1 and TRBJ2-2; D is unclear. V lost 7 bases and J 6 bases, leaving 3 bases between the germline ends. The length of the CDR3 is 10 residues. Germline assignment: CDR1 MNHNS and CDR2 SASEGT. DNA of the CDR3: TGTGCCAGCATTGCCGGGGAGCTGTTTTTT. Residues: CASIAGELFF.

The gene calls are TRBV6-5 and TRBJ1-1, with D perhaps TRBD1 (6 bases). Germline CDR1 is MNHEY and CDR2 is SVGAGI. The CDR3 is 14 amino acids. V was clipped by 6 bases and J by 0 bases, with 11 bases between them. CDR3: CASRSGQMNTEAFF. The CDR3 DNA reads TGTGCCAGCAGGTCTGGACAGATGAACACTGAAGCTTTCTTT.

This rearrangement joins TRBV5-4 to TRBJ2-2, with D uncertain. CDR3 size: 15 residues. The ends were cut back, 2 bases at V and 6 bases at J, with 14 bases in the middle. The germline gives CDR1 SGHNT, CDR2 YYREEE (reference sequence). The CDR3 sequence: CASSLYGGGPGELFF. For the CDR3, the DNA is TGTGCCAGCAGCTTATATGGTGGCGGTCCCGGGGAGCTGTTTTTT.

The V gene is TRBV7-9, the J gene TRBJ2-7, with D tentatively TRBD1 (6 bases). Germline CDR1 reads SEHNR; CDR2 reads FQNEAQ (reference sequence). V dropped 4 bases and J dropped 2 bases, with 15 bases sitting between them. The CDR3 is made up of 15 amino acids. This CDR3 reads CASSSNRDPPYEQYF. The CDR3 DNA follows: TGTGCCAGCAGCTCGAACAGGGACCCCCCCTACGAGCAGTACTTC.

The chain carries TRBV9 and TRBJ1-2; 9 nucleotides match TRBD1. Per the germline V gene, CDR1 is SGDLS and CDR2 is YYNGEE. V lost 5 bases to trimming and J lost 4 bases; unmatched junction nucleotides: 9. This CDR3 has 15 residues. CDR3 region: CASSAWTGDGYGYTF. CDR3 in DNA: TGTGCCAGCAGTGCATGGACAGGGGATGGCTATGGCTACACCTTC.

The CDR3 nucleotides are TGTGCCAGTAGAACAACAGGGACGGGTGGCTACACCTTC. Amino acid sequence: CASRTTGTGGYTF. The chain has TRBV19 and TRBJ1-2; D perhaps matches TRBD1 (6 bases). Germline V lookup: CDR1 LNHDA, CDR2 SQIVND (reference sequence). Trimming removed 6 bases from V and 7 bases from J, with 15 bases in between. The CDR3 is made up of 13 amino acids.

The V gene is TRBV9, the J gene TRBJ2-3; D not resolved. Trimming took 3 bases from V and 0 from J, leaving 11 bases between them. The CDR3 loop spans 15 amino acids. Germline V gives CDR1 SGDLS, CDR2 YYNGEE. CDR3 in DNA: TGTGCCAGCAGCGCTAGAACAACTAGCACAGATACGCAGTATTTT. It encodes CASSARTTSTDTQYF.

The chain links TRBV5-1 to TRBJ2-7; the D is unclear. CDR3 length equals 12 residues. V lost 3 bases and J 7 bases, leaving 11 bases between the germline ends. From germline, CDR1 is SGHRS and CDR2 YFSETQ. The CDR3: CASSSGFREQYF. CDR3 coding DNA: TGCGCCAGCAGCTCTGGTTTTCGAGAGCAGTACTTC.

This clone was seen a single time. The chain recombines TRBV12-5 with TRBJ2-3; 8 nucleotides line up with TRBD1. V gave up 6 bases and J gave up 4 bases; unmatched junction bases: 6. CDR1 LGHNT and CDR2 FRNRAP come from the germline V gene. This CDR3 comprises 14 residues. The CDR3 region is CASGLDRAADTQYF. The CDR3 DNA is TGTGCTAGTGGACTGGACAGGGCGGCAGATACGCAGTATTTT.

The chain carries TRBV2 and TRBJ1-5, with a tentative D call TRBD1 (5 bases). The CDR3 covers 17 residues. The germline gives CDR1 SNHLY, CDR2 FYNNEI. V lost 2 bases, J lost 2 bases, and 16 bases lay in between. The CDR3 DNA follows: TGTGCCAGCAGTGAATCCAGTTGGGACCACGGCAATCAGCCCCAGCATTTT. It specifies CASSESSWDHGNQPQHF.

The genes are TRBV2 and TRBJ1-2; D not resolved. Germline V lookup: CDR1 SNHLY, CDR2 FYNNEI. The CDR3 is 15 residues long. V was pared by 6 bases and J by 1 base, with 15 bases between. The CDR3 nucleotides read TGTGCCAGCAGCCAGATACCAGAAAGTAACTATGGCTACACCTTC. Translating gives CASSQIPESNYGYTF. The full variable domain, in which reference TRBV2 and TRBJ1-2 provide the parts outside the CDR3, is EPEVTQTPSHQVTQMGQEVILRCVPISNHLYFYWYRQILGQKVEFLVSFYNNEISEKSEIFDDQFSVERPDGSNFTLKIRSTKLEDSAMYFCASSQIPESNYGYTFGSGTRLTVV.

J is TRBJ2-7 and V is TRBV5-1; a possible D gene is TRBD2 (6 bases). V was cut by 0 bases and J by 3 bases, with 10 bases left in between. There are 14 residues in the CDR3. Germline V gene sequence: CDR1 SGHRS, CDR2 YFSETQ. The CDR3 protein is CASSLAWRGYEQYF. The DNA for the CDR3 is TGCGCCAGCAGCTTGGCCTGGAGGGGCTACGAGCAGTACTTC.

The chain carries TRBV19 and TRBJ1-1; no clear D. Germline V gene lookup returns CDR1 LNHDA and CDR2 SQIVND (reference sequence). There are 14 residues in the CDR3. Trimming took 3 bases from V and 1 from J, leaving 9 bases between them. CDR3 loop: CASSIGVENTEAFF. CDR3 nucleotides: TGTGCCAGTAGTATCGGGGTGGAGAACACTGAAGCTTTCTTT. The full variable domain, with the rest looked up from reference TRBV19 and TRBJ1-1, is DGGITQSPKYLFRKEGQNVTLSCEQNLNHDAMYWYRQDPGQGLRLIYYSQIVNDFQKGDIAEGYSVSREKKESFPLTVTSAQKNPTAFYLCASSIGVENTEAFFGQGTRLTVV.

This rearrangement joins TRBV9 to TRBJ1-1; 10 bases line up with TRBD1. This CDR3 comprises 17 residues. The V gene's germline CDR1 is SGDLS and CDR2 YYNGEE. Germline trimming cut 0 bases from V and 0 bases from J; bases unmatched to any gene: 5. The CDR3 loop is CASSVGGQGGMNTEAFF. In nucleotides, the CDR3 is TGTGCCAGCAGCGTAGGAGGACAGGGGGGAATGAACACTGAAGCTTTCTTT.